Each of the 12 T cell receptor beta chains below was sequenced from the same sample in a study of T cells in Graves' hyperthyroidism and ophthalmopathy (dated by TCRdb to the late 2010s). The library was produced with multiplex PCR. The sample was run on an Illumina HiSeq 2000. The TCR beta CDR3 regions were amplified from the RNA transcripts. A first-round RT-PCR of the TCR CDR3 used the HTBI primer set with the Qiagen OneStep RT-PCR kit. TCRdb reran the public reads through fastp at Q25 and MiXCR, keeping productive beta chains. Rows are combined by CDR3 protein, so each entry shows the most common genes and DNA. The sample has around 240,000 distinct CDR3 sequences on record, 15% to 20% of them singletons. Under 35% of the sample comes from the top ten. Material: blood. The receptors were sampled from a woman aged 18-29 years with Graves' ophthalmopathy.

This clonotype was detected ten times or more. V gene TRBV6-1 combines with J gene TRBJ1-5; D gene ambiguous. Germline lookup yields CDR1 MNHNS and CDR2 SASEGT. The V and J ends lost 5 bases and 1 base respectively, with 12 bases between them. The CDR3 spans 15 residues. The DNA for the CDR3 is TGTGCCAGCAGTATGCTGCATGCGAGCAATCAGCCCCAGCATTTT. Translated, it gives CASSMLHASNQPQHF.

Written as DNA, the CDR3 is TGTGCCAGCAGTTACTCTGGCGGGGGCAAATCCTACGAGCAGTACTTC. It codes for CASSYSGGGKSYEQYF. The V and J genes are TRBV6-2 or TRBV6-3 and TRBJ2-7; TRBD2 might be the D (7 bases). Germline CDR1 MNHEY, CDR2 SVGEGT. The CDR3 consists of 16 residues. Trimming took 0 bases from V and 1 from J, leaving 13 bases between them.

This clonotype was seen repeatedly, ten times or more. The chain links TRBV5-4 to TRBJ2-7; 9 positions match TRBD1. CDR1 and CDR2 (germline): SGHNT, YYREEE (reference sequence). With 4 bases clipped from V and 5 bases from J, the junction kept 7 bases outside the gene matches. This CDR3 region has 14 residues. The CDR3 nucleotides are TGTGCCAGCAGCACCGGACAGGGGACCGACGAGCAGTACTTC. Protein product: CASSTGQGTDEQYF.

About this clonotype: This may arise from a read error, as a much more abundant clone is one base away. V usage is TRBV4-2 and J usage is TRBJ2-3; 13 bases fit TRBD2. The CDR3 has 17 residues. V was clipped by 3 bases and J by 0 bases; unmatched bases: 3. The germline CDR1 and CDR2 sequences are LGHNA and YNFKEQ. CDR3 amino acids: CASSHGTSGASTDTQYF. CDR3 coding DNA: TGTGCCAGCAGCCATGGGACTAGCGGGGCTAGCACAGATACGCAGTATTTT.

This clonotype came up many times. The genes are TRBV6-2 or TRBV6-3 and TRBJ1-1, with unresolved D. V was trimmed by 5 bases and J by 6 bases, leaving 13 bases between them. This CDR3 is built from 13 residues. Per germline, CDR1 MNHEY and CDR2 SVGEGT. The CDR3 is CASSQADIAEAFF. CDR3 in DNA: TGTGCCAGCAGTCAAGCAGATATCGCTGAAGCTTTCTTT.

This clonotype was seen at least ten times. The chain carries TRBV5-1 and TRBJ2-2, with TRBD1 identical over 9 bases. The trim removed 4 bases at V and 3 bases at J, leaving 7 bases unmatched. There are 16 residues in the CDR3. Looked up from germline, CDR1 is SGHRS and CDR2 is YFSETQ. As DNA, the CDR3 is TGCGCCAGCAGCCCGAAGGGACAGGGCGACACCGGGGAGCTGTTTTTT. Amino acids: CASSPKGQGDTGELFF. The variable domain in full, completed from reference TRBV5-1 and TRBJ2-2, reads KAGVTQTPRYLIKTRGQQVTLSCSPISGHRSVSWYQQTPGQGLQFLFEYFSETQRNKGNFPGRFSGRQFSNSRSEMNVSTLELGDSALYLCASSPKGQGDTGELFFGEGSRLTVL.

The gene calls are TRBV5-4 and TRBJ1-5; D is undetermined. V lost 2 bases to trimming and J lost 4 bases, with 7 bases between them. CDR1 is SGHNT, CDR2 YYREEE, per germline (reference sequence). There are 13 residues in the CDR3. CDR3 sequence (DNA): TGTGCCAGCAGCTTTGGGATAAATCAGCCCCAGCATTTT. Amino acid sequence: CASSFGINQPQHF.

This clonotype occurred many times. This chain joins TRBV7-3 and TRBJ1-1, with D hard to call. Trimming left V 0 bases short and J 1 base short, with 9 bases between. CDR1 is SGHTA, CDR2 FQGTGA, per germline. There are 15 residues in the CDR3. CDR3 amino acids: CASSLTFHGNTEAFF. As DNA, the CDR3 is TGTGCCAGCAGCTTAACGTTTCACGGGAACACTGAAGCTTTCTTT. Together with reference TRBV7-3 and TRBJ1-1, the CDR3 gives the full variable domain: GAGVSQTPSNKVTEKGKYVELRCDPISGHTALYWYRQSLGQGPEFLIYFQGTGAADDSGLPNDRFFAVRPEGSVSTLKIQRTERGDSAVYLCASSLTFHGNTEAFFGQGTRLTVV.

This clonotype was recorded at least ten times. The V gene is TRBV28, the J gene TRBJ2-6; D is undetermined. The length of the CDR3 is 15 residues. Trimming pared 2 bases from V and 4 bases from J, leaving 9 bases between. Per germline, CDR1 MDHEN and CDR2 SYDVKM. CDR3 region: CASSLGLGGANVLTF. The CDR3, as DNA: TGTGCCAGCAGTTTAGGGCTCGGCGGGGCCAACGTCCTGACTTTC.

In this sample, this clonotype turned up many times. The CDR3 spells CASIAEGSRDSGAQYF. The CDR3 DNA is TGTGCCAGCATAGCCGAGGGGAGCCGCGATTCTGGTGCGCAGTATTTT. This chain joins TRBV6-1 and TRBJ2-3; TRBD1 or TRBD2 may be the D gene (5 bases each). The V gene's germline CDR1 is MNHNS and CDR2 SASEGT. The CDR3 loop spans 16 amino acids. V was shortened by 7 bases and J by 10 bases, with 27 bases between the two germline ends.

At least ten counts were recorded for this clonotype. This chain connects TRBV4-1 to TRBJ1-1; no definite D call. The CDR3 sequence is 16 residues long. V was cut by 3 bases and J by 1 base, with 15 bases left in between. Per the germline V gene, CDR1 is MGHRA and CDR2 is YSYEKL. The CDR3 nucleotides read TGCGCCAGCAGCCACGCACCCGACGGGTGGAACACTGAAGCTTTCTTT. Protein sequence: CASSHAPDGWNTEAFF.

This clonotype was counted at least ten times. The CDR3 spells CASSSLGGQGSYGYTF. The DNA of the CDR3 is TGTGCCAGCAGTTCCCTAGGTGGGCAGGGAAGCTATGGCTACACCTTC. The V gene is TRBV28, the J gene TRBJ1-2, with D possibly TRBD1 on 5 matching bases. Per germline, CDR1 MDHEN and CDR2 SYDVKM. V lost 4 bases and J 4 bases, leaving 19 bases between the germline ends. The CDR3 sequence is 16 residues long.